The rows below give T cell receptor beta chains drawn from one sample of a study of blood T cell repertoires in COVID-19. Method: immunoSEQ multiplex PCR; TCRdb's copy keeps in-frame clones and lacks some. The sample comprises over 200,000 clones, roughly nine tenths of which are singletons, and around 0.84% rests with the top ten. Sequenced: peripheral blood. All receptors derive from a man between 60 and 75 years old with COVID-19, enrolled during active disease. Both conserved end residues are part of each CDR3. The D gene is left open where the match is weak. Not every row has a clone size; where given, it reads once, few, many or a size class.

v_call	d_call	clone_size	j_call	cdr3_nt	cdr3_aa
TRBV3-1/TRBV3-2	.	.	TRBJ1-3	TGTGCCAGCAGCCAAGACGGGGTACCTGGAAACACCATATATTTT	CASSQDGVPGNTIYF
TRBV7-9	TRBD2	.	TRBJ2-1	TGTGCCAGCAGCTTTGGGCTAGCGGGATACAATGAGCAGTTCTTC	CASSFGLAGYNEQFF
TRBV18	TRBD2	few	TRBJ2-2	TGTGCCAGCTCACCGGGACTAGCGAACACCGGGGAGCTGTTTTTT	CASSPGLANTGELFF
TRBV7-9	.	.	TRBJ2-2	TGTGCCAGCAGCGTAGGGGCGGGACTTAACACCGGGGAGCTGTTTTTT	CASSVGAGLNTGELFF
TRBV2	.	.	TRBJ1-4	TGTGCCAGCAGTCAATCAGGGGCTAATGAAAAACTGTTTTTT	CASSQSGANEKLFF
TRBV7-7	TRBD1	.	TRBJ2-5	TGTGCTAGCAGTCCGACAGGGCGAGAGACCCAGTACTTC	CASSPTGRETQYF
TRBV7-2	TRBD2	.	TRBJ2-1	TGTGCCAGCAGCTCTCCTTATGGGGCGGGAGGGCCCTCGAATGAGCAGTTCTTC	CASSSPYGAGGPSNEQFF
TRBV5-6	TRBD1	.	TRBJ1-4	TGTGCCAGCAGCTGGCCGGGACAGGGGCCTAATGAAAAACTGTTTTTT	CASSWPGQGPNEKLFF
TRBV6-5	TRBD1	.	TRBJ1-2	TGTGCCAGCAGTTACCTCCAGGGGGCGTCGGGCTACACCTTC	CASSYLQGASGYTF
TRBV18	TRBD1	.	TRBJ1-2	TGTGCCAGCTCACCGTCAAGCAGCCCCCAGGGGGAGATGGGTGGCTACACCTTC	CASSPSSSPQGEMGGYTF
TRBV23-1	.	.	TRBJ2-4	TGCGCCAGCAGGACAGCAACTCGTCTAGCCAAAAACATTCAGTACTTC	CASRTATRLAKNIQYF
TRBV18	TRBD2	.	TRBJ2-7	TGTGCCAGCTCCCCGGGGCTAGCGGACGCCTACGAGCAGTACTTC	CASSPGLADAYEQYF
TRBV19	TRBD1	.	TRBJ1-2	TGTGCCAGTAGTGTATACAGGGGACCTCGTGGCTACACCTTC	CASSVYRGPRGYTF
TRBV12-5	TRBD2	.	TRBJ2-1	TGTGCTAGTGCGGGCTGGACTAGCGGGGGCCGGTACAATGAGCAGTTCTTC	CASAGWTSGGRYNEQFF
TRBV11-2	.	.	TRBJ2-7	TGTGCCAGCCAGGACAGCTCCTACGAGCAGTACTTC	CASQDSSYEQYF
TRBV5-1	TRBD1	.	TRBJ2-3	TGCGCCAGCATCGCTTATCTCGGGACAGCTAGCACAGATACGCAGTATTTT	CASIAYLGTASTDTQYF
TRBV9	TRBD2	.	TRBJ2-3	TGTGCCAGCAGCCGCGGACTAGCGGGAGTGGGTGACACAGATACGCAGTATTTT	CASSRGLAGVGDTDTQYF
TRBV6-5	.	.	TRBJ2-3	TGTGCCAGCAGGACTGGCGGGGCCAGCACAGATACGCAGTATTTT	CASRTGGASTDTQYF
TRBV29-1	.	.	TRBJ2-7	TGCAGCGTTGAGGAGACTTACGAGCAGTACTTC	CSVEETYEQYF
TRBV15	.	.	TRBJ2-2	TGTGCCACCAGCAGGCCATCCGTACAGGGTACCGGGGAGCTGTTTTTT	CATSRPSVQGTGELFF
TRBV27	.	.	TRBJ2-7	TGTGCCAGCAGTTTCGCCCCCCCCGGGTACGAGCAGTACTTC	CASSFAPPGYEQYF
TRBV24-1	.	.	TRBJ1-4	TGTGCCACCAGTGCCGGCACAGCGGATGAAAAACTGTTTTTT	CATSAGTADEKLFF
TRBV11-2	TRBD1	.	TRBJ2-3	TGTGCCAGCAGCTCCGGACAGGGGCTACTTCCAGATACGCAGTATTTT	CASSSGQGLLPDTQYF
TRBV11-1	TRBD1	.	TRBJ2-5	TGTGCCAGCGGACAGGGTATAGAGACCCAGTACTTC	CASGQGIETQYF
TRBV7-2	.	.	TRBJ1-2	TGTGCCAGCAGCTTAAATGCGGGGGCGTCTGGCTACACCTTC	CASSLNAGASGYTF
TRBV2	TRBD1	.	TRBJ2-7	TGTGCCAGCAGTGTTAGGAAGGGGGCAAACGAGCAGTACTTC	CASSVRKGANEQYF
TRBV9	.	.	TRBJ2-2	TGTGCCAGCAGCGCAGACATGTCATGGACCGGGGAGCTGTTTTTT	CASSADMSWTGELFF
TRBV28	TRBD2	.	TRBJ2-7	TGTGCCAGCAGTTCACTCACCCGGGGACTAGCGGGAGATGCCTACGAGCAGTACTTC	CASSSLTRGLAGDAYEQYF
TRBV30	TRBD2	.	TRBJ2-3	TGTGCCTGGAGTGTGGACGGGGGGGCGCGAGATACGCAGTATTTT	CAWSVDGGARDTQYF